This T cell receptor beta chain is drawn from a study of neurological immune-mediated disorders. Study details: Secondary progressive disease was present in 3, and relapsing-remitting disease in 31, of the roughly 34 multiple sclerosis patients.

CDR1 is LGHNA and CDR2 is YNFKEQ in the germline V gene. This CDR3 comprises 17 residues. Trimming at V came to 4 bases and at J to 0 bases, leaving 3 bases not matched to a gene. This clonotype was recorded many times. The antigen remains unidentified. The unsorted libraries originated from 2 million PBMCs that had been stored at -80 C. A 10-nucleotide random UMI tagged transcripts in template-switch 5'RACE cDNA synthesis. TCRdb passed the 5' RACE reads through MiXCR, listing each CDR3 protein once. The repertoire has about 92,000 distinct CDR3 sequences, 3.5% of them found once; the top ten carry around 3.1%. Study outcomes and limitations: Across subjects, no CDR3 amino acid sequence appeared in expanded clones of more than one subject, a finding that suggested private repertoires in all groups.

This chain connects TRBV4-2 to TRBJ2-5; 15 nucleotides agree with TRBD2. Sample: PBMCs. This sequence was found in a woman between 45 and 65 years old with multiple sclerosis. CDR3 amino acids: CASSPGLAGGYQETQYF. CDR3 nucleotides: TGTGCCAGCAGCCCTGGACTAGCGGGGGGGTACCAAGAGACCCAGTACTTC.